The 26 T cell receptor beta chains below were found in one sample sequenced in a study of blood T cells in healthy people across ages. Next came a second PCR, run for about 7 to 12 cycles, which used a sample-barcoded 5' primer along with a J-beta primer mix. TCRdb fed the 5' RACE reads into MiXCR, producing one record per CDR3 protein. Counted here are roughly 1.9 million distinct CDR3 sequences, more than 35% occurring once; the ten biggest clones make up around 23%. The sample was blood. The receptor set was obtained from a human donor in good health.

Turning to this clonotype: At one boundary the junction diverges from the germline segment, which might be a read error. V usage is TRBV29-1 and J usage is TRBJ2-1, with 7 bases that match TRBD2. The CDR3 totals 14 residues. CDR1 is SQVTM and CDR2 is ANQGSEA in the germline V gene. The CDR3 protein is CSVGGTGKDNERFF. DNA for the CDR3: TGCAGCGTGGGAGGGACTGGAAAGGACAATGAGCGGTTCTTC.

J is TRBJ1-2 and V is TRBV27, with 7 bases aligning to TRBD1. This CDR3 has 15 amino acids. Germline values: CDR1 MNHEY, CDR2 SMNVEV (reference sequence). The junction had 11 bases not matched to a gene; V was cut back by 6 bases and J by 4 bases. In DNA, the CDR3 is TGTGCCAGCAGACACCCAGGGGGGCAGCCCTATGGCTACACCTTC. Residues: CASRHPGGQPYGYTF.

The chain recombines TRBV29-1 with TRBJ2-5; tentative D call: TRBD2 (5 bases). The V and J ends lost 3 bases and 7 bases respectively, with 21 bases between them. The germline V gene encodes CDR1 SQVTM and CDR2 ANQGSEA. The CDR3 runs to 15 residues. DNA of the CDR3: TGCAGCGTTGAGGGTGGAGGTCGTAACTCGTGGACCCAGTACTTC. Encoded protein: CSVEGGGRNSWTQYF.

This clonotype appeared a few times. The chain combines TRBV20-1 with TRBJ2-3; D is ambiguous. The CDR3 runs to 11 residues. Trimming pared 2 bases from V and 4 bases from J, leaving 4 bases between. Germline CDR1 DFQATT, CDR2 SNEGSKA (reference sequence). The CDR3 loop reads CSARTPDTQYF. As DNA, the CDR3 is TGCAGTGCTAGAACCCCAGATACGCAGTATTTT.

The genes are TRBV20-1 and TRBJ2-5; 11 positions agree with TRBD2. V was clipped by 1 base and J by 2 bases; unmatched bases: 6. The germline V gene encodes CDR1 DFQATT and CDR2 SNEGSKA (reference sequence). The CDR3 runs to 16 residues. The CDR3 protein is CSARGIAGGLQETQYF. In nucleotides, the CDR3 is TGCAGTGCTAGAGGGATAGCGGGAGGGTTACAAGAGACCCAGTACTTC.

This clonotype was counted only a few times. The V call is TRBV5-1, the J call TRBJ2-3, with no clear D. CDR1 and CDR2 (germline): SGHRS, YFSETQ. V lost 2 bases and J 5 bases, leaving 12 bases between the germline ends. This CDR3 spans 14 amino acids. The CDR3 DNA sequence: TGCGCCAGCAGCTTTAACACCATGGGAGATACGCAGTATTTT. This codes for CASSFNTMGDTQYF.

This rearrangement joins TRBV6-2 or TRBV6-3 to TRBJ2-6; 7 nucleotides match TRBD1. Germline CDR1 reads MNHEY; CDR2 reads SVGEGT. The CDR3 consists of 18 residues. J lost 0 bases, V lost 5 bases, and 10 bases had no gene match. The CDR3 DNA follows: TGTGCCAGCAGTCAGAATTTGGGACAGACCTCTGGGGCCAACGTCCTGACTTTC. Translated: CASSQNLGQTSGANVLTF.

The chain uses TRBV4-1 and TRBJ2-3, with 9 positions matching TRBD2. The CDR3 length is 16 residues. V trimming: 1 base; J trimming: 1 base; junction bases outside the gene matches: 3. Germline CDR1 and CDR2: MGHRA and YSYEKL. The CDR3 DNA reads as TGCGCCAGCAGCCAAGCCCAGCGGGGGGGCACAGATACGCAGTATTTT. It yields the protein CASSQAQRGGTDTQYF.

This clonotype occurred many times. The chain is built from TRBV7-3 and TRBJ1-6; 7 nucleotides line up with TRBD1. From germline, CDR1 is SGHTA and CDR2 FQGTGA. The J segment lost 7 bases and the V segment lost 2 bases, leaving 5 bases of the junction unmatched. This CDR3 has 15 amino acids. CDR3 bases: TGTGCCAGCAGCTTACCGCGCAGGGGGAATTCACCCCTCCACTTT. Its translation: CASSLPRRGNSPLHF.

This rearrangement joins TRBV28 to TRBJ1-1; D ambiguous. CDR1 is MDHEN, CDR2 SYDVKM, per germline. The CDR3 runs 13 residues. The V and J ends lost 11 bases and 5 bases respectively, with 18 bases between them. This chain's CDR3 is CAYATGGDTEAFF. The CDR3 coding sequence is TGTGCCTACGCCACGGGCGGGGATACTGAAGCTTTCTTT. The variable domain in full, completed from reference TRBV28 and TRBJ1-1, reads DVKVTQSSRYLVKRTGEKVFLECVQDMDHENMFWYRQDPGLGLRLIYFSYDVKMKEKGDIPEGYSVSREKKERFSLILESASTNQTSMYLCAYATGGDTEAFFGQGTRLTVV.

This clonotype was seen a handful of times. V usage is TRBV6-2 or TRBV6-3 and J usage is TRBJ1-2; 8 nucleotides align to TRBD1. The CDR3 runs to 16 residues. The germline gives CDR1 MNHEY, CDR2 SVGEGT. After removal of 8 bases from V and 4 bases from J, the junction contained 15 bases not matched to a gene. CDR3: CASRGQGQVNGYGYTF. The CDR3 DNA sequence: TGTGCCAGCCGAGGACAGGGCCAAGTCAATGGCTATGGCTACACCTTC.

The rearrangement links TRBV29-1 to TRBJ1-2; 11 nucleotides agree with TRBD1. With V trimmed by 7 bases and J by 4 bases, 5 bases remained unmatched. Germline values: CDR1 SQVTM, CDR2 ANQGSEA. The CDR3 length is 13 residues. The CDR3: CSGWTGGGYGYTF. As DNA, the CDR3 is TGCAGCGGATGGACAGGGGGCGGCTATGGCTACACCTTC.

Only a few counts were recorded for this clonotype. V and J are TRBV18 and TRBJ2-1; D is perhaps TRBD1 or TRBD2 (5 bases each). V dropped 3 bases and J dropped 6 bases, with 12 bases sitting between them. This CDR3 is built from 14 residues. Germline lookup yields CDR1 KGHSH and CDR2 LQKENI. The CDR3 loop is CASSPGAGSNEQFF. CDR3 DNA: TGTGCCAGCTCACCGGGAGCAGGGAGCAATGAGCAGTTCTTC.

This clonotype was counted between two and nine times. An end of the junction does not agree with germline; a read error may underlie this. This rearrangement joins TRBV29-1 to TRBJ2-3; 12 bases map to TRBD2. CDR3 size: 14 residues. CDR1 and CDR2 (germline): SQVTM, ANQGSEA. The CDR3 DNA reads TGCAACGTTCCGACTAGCGGGGGAACAGATACGCAGTATTTT. Translated, it gives CNVPTSGGTDTQYF.

The V call is TRBV29-1, the J call TRBJ2-5, with 8 positions matching TRBD2. The CDR3 has 14 amino acids. Germline lookup yields CDR1 SQVTM and CDR2 ANQGSEA. Trimming cost V 5 bases and J 11 bases; bases outside gene matches: 16. Here the CDR3 reads CSVSRGGLYNEQYF. The CDR3 DNA is TGCAGCGTTTCCCGGGGGGGCCTTTACAATGAGCAGTACTTC.

The J gene is TRBJ2-2, the V gene TRBV9; 7 bases match TRBD2. V trimming: 0 bases; J trimming: 4 bases; junction bases outside the gene matches: 3. The CDR3 runs to 15 residues. Germline V gene data show CDR1 as SGDLS and CDR2 as YYNGEE. The CDR3 bases are TGTGCCAGCAGCGTAGACGGCGGGGGCACCGGGGAGCTGTTTTTT. Protein product: CASSVDGGGTGELFF.

V usage is TRBV2 and J usage is TRBJ1-2; TRBD1 agrees at 7 bases. V lost 3 bases, J lost 2 bases, and 6 bases stayed unmatched. CDR3 length: 15 residues. The germline CDR1 and CDR2 sequences are SNHLY and FYNNEI. CDR3 nucleotide sequence: TGTGCCAGCAGTGACCGGGGCAGGGGGAACTATGGCTACACCTTC. Translation gives CASSDRGRGNYGYTF.

This rearrangement joins TRBV5-1 to TRBJ2-1; 10 bases are a match to TRBD2. The CDR3 extends over 16 amino acids. V was pared by 1 base and J by 5 bases, with 6 bases of the junction left unmatched. The germline gives CDR1 SGHRS, CDR2 YFSETQ. The CDR3 loop is CASSLQRGGGHNEQFF. The CDR3 coding sequence is TGCGCCAGCAGCTTGCAGCGGGGGGGCGGCCACAATGAGCAGTTCTTC.

CDR3 nucleotide sequence: TGTGCCAGCAGCGAGGGACTAGCGTTCGGCACAGATACGCAGTATTTT. Protein: CASSEGLAFGTDTQYF. J is TRBJ2-3 and V is TRBV7-2, with 10 positions matching TRBD2. This CDR3 region has 16 residues. The germline CDR1 and CDR2 sequences are SGHTA and FQGNSA. J was trimmed by 1 base and V by 5 bases; bases with no gene match: 6.

This chain uses TRBV7-8 with TRBJ1-5; D not certain. The CDR3 length is 17 residues. The germline V and J ends were trimmed by 1 base and 4 bases, with 17 bases remaining between them. Per the germline V gene, CDR1 is SGHVS and CDR2 is FQNEAQ. As DNA, the CDR3 is TGTGCCAGCAGCTTAGATCGGTACAACCTTAGGAATCAGCCCCAGCATTTT. Translation: CASSLDRYNLRNQPQHF.

The chain links TRBV4-2 to TRBJ2-3; D is ambiguous. The CDR3 spans 15 residues. The germline V and J ends were trimmed by 1 base and 1 base, with 9 bases remaining between them. Germline V gene lookup returns CDR1 LGHNA and CDR2 YNFKEQ. The CDR3 coding sequence is TGTGCCAGCAGCCAAGTTGTTAGTGGCACAGATACGCAGTATTTT. This sequence encodes CASSQVVSGTDTQYF.

For this clonotype: The germline gene is not matched at one end of the junction; a read error may be the cause. The V gene is TRBV2, the J gene TRBJ1-2; D unclear. The CDR3 extends over 15 amino acids. Germline assignment: CDR1 SNHLY and CDR2 FYNNEI. CDR3 nucleotide sequence: TGTGCCAGCAGTGTCTACGGGAACAGTAACCATGGCTACACCTTC. Residues: CASSVYGNSNHGYTF.

The chain recombines TRBV19 with TRBJ1-3, with D hard to call. V was pared by 7 bases and J by 0 bases, with 16 bases between. CDR1 is LNHDA, CDR2 SQIVND, per germline (reference sequence). CDR3 length: 16 residues. The DNA of the CDR3 is TGTGCCAGTATCTCTAGGACGTTACTCTCTGGAAACACCATATATTTT. Amino acids: CASISRTLLSGNTIYF.

The V and J genes are TRBV11-1 and TRBJ1-1; D remains ambiguous. Between the trimmed V and J ends, which lost 3 bases and 1 base, there was a span of 12 bases. Germline CDR1 and CDR2: SGHAT and FQDESV (reference sequence). The CDR3 totals 15 residues. In DNA form, the CDR3 reads TGTGCCAGCAGCTTCCTTATCGGGTCGAACACTGAAGCTTTCTTT. It is translated as CASSFLIGSNTEAFF.

This clonotype was picked up a small number of times. The J gene is TRBJ2-1, the V gene TRBV4-2; tentatively, D is TRBD1 (6 bases). Germline loops: CDR1 LGHNA, CDR2 YNFKEQ. The V and J ends lost 2 bases and 2 bases respectively, with 13 bases between them. CDR3 length equals 16 residues. The CDR3 nucleotides are TGTGCCAGCAGCCAAAGGTTTCGACAGGCCTACAATGAGCAGTTCTTC. Protein sequence: CASSQRFRQAYNEQFF.

This clonotype turned up a few times. The chain recombines TRBV29-1 with TRBJ2-1; 7 bases are shared with TRBD2. Trimming took 6 bases from V and 10 from J; bases not matched to a gene: 12. Looked up from germline, CDR1 is SQVTM and CDR2 is ANQGSEA. The CDR3 spans 13 residues. CDR3 loop: CSVGRDYTREQFF. For the CDR3, the DNA is TGCAGCGTAGGCCGGGACTACACGCGGGAGCAGTTCTTC.